This TCR beta chain comes out of a study of blood T cells in healthy people across ages. Study-level findings and limits: A roughly linear age-dependent decrease characterized TCR beta diversity per million T cells. Versus aged donors, long-lived donors had higher diversity and more naive CD4+ cells.

With respect to this clonotype: The antigen remains undetermined.

With a J-beta primer mix and a sample-barcoded 5' primer, a second PCR ran about 7 to 12 cycles. Each sample yielded at least 2.5 million CDR3-containing paired-end reads. TCRdb re-called the 5' RACE reads with MiXCR, one entry per CDR3 protein. Of 1.5 million to 2 million distinct CDR3 sequences listed, around half are singletons. CDR1 SGHTA and CDR2 FQGNSA come from the germline V gene. This CDR3 has 14 amino acids. Losses at the gene ends were 3 bases for V and 5 bases for J; bases not matched to a gene: 7. A minimum of 5 micrograms of total RNA was extracted per sample. The gene calls are TRBV7-2 and TRBJ2-7, with TRBD1 matching 7 bases. The source of this sequence is a woman aged 40 to 50 in good health. Input material: blood. DNA for the CDR3: TGTGCCAGCAGCTTTGAGGGGGCCCGGGACGAGCAGTACTTC. It encodes CASSFEGARDEQYF.